This T cell receptor (beta chain) was captured in a study of MAIT cells during Salmonella Paratyphi A infection (dated by TCRdb to the late 2010s). Notes on the research overall: A single dose of 1-5x10^3 CFU of S. Paratyphi A strain NVGH308 was swallowed by adult volunteers aged 18 to 60. Diagnosed volunteers received ciprofloxacin 500 mg twice daily for 14 days starting at diagnosis. The study at large found these results: Space occupied by over-represented MAIT clonotypes fell significantly from baseline to mid-infection (about 0.15 to 0.11), with no significant post-infection difference. MAIT TRBV usage was oligoclonal with a preference for TRBV20 and TRBV6, and infection appeared not to change this usage. Although the availability of volunteer samples limited sample sizes, the sizes were judged adequate for detecting differences between groups. Compared with healthy controls, diagnosed volunteers had more expansion or contraction among the top five MAIT clonotypes (about 0.5 versus 0.13), suggesting that infection reshaped the repertoire.

With respect to this clonotype: It lacks a known antigen. Base qualities are missing; no much larger clone stands one base away.

Libraries were made using 5' RACE. TCRbeta was amplified by two rounds of PCR with Phusion High-Fidelity polymerase, and sample-specific barcodes were added in the primers. To build the TCRbeta libraries, template-switch cDNA synthesis was carried out using SMARTScribe reverse transcriptase along with a TRBC-specific primer. The barcoded samples were pooled and then prepared using the NEBNext Ultra DNA Library Prep Kit for Illumina. The libraries were sequenced on an Illumina MiSeq using the MiSeq reagent kit v2, 300 cycles. As for how the authors treated the data: Jemultiplexer was used to demultiplex reads by barcode, and MiTCR with default parameters handled the alignment. VDJtools filtered out non-functional sequences; clonotypes were defined by amino acid sequence, with frequencies based on assigned sequence reads. The clonal space homeostasis analysis grouped clonotypes by frequency into over-represented (0.05-1), large, medium and small bins. TCRdb cleaned the public reads at Q25 with fastp, built clones with MiXCR and kept in-frame beta chains. One record per CDR3 amino acid sequence lists the most common genes and DNA. TCRdb, not the authors, supplied the V and J calls. The sample records about a thousand distinct CDR3 sequences, about 24% of which are singletons. 39% of the sample rests with the top ten.

Measured from the cysteine to the phenylalanine, the CDR3 is 14 residues long. The DNA shown is the 42-base CDR3, in frame from base 1. CDR1 and CDR2 are read off the germline V gene as MNHNS and SASEGT. Relative to germline, V is missing 6 bases and J is missing 5 bases, with 6 bases of the junction outside any gene match. Interpreted using the paper, the time point label stands for: after infection, following antibiotic treatment. MAIT cells were defined as Valpha7.2+ CD161+ T cells and identified and sorted by flow cytometry. Circulating MAIT cell TCRbeta repertoires were profiled longitudinally in more than five volunteers who developed enteric fever after controlled oral challenge with live Salmonella Paratyphi A. MAIT cell samples were contributed by each diagnosed volunteer at pre-infection, mid-infection and post-infection timepoints. A diagnosis of enteric fever was based on Paratyphi A bacteremia and/or a persistent fever above 38 degrees C that lasted longer than 12 hours. Challenged volunteers were diagnosed with infection sometime between day 4 and day 7 after challenge. For RNA extraction, between about 4,500 and 10,000 MAIT cells from each sample were sorted straight into RNAqueous-Micro lysis buffer. Lymphoprep gradient centrifugation was used to isolate peripheral blood mononuclear cells from blood samples and leukocyte cones. A BD FACSAria Fusion or BD FACSAria III sorter was used for cell sorting.

This sequence uses TRBV6-1 and TRBJ2-5; TRBD1 aligns with 10 central bases. Sequenced material: MAIT cells from blood, taken at the last sampling point of the challenge study. This receptor was obtained from a person aged 18 to 69 who was deliberately infected with Salmonella Paratyphi A in a paratyphoid fever challenge study. The CDR3 here reads CASRGTGDEETQYF. The sequence in DNA is TGTGCCAGCAGGGGGACAGGGGATGAGGAGACCCAGTACTTC.